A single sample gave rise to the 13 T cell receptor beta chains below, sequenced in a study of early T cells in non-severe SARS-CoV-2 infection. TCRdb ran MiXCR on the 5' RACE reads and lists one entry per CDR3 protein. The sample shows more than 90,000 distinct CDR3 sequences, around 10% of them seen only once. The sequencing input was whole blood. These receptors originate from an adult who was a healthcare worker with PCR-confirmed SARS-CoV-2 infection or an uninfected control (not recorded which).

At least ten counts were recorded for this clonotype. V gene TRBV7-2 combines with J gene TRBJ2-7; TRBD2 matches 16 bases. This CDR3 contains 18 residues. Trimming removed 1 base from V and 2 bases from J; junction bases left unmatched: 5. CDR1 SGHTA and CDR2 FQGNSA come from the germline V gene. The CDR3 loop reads CASSLDFGTSGGAYEQYF. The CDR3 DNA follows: TGTGCCAGCAGCTTAGACTTTGGGACTAGCGGGGGGGCCTACGAGCAGTACTTC.

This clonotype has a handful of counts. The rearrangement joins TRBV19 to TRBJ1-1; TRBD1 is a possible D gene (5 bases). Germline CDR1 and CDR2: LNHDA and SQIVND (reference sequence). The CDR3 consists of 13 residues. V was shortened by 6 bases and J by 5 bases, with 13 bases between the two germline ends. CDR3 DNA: TGTGCCAGTAGAATATCAGGGCTGACTGAAGCTTTCTTT. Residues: CASRISGLTEAFF.

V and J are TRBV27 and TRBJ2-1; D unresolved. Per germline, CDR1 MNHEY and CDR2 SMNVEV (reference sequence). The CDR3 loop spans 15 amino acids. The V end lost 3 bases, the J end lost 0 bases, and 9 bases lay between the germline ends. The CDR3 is CASSFGSPSYNEQFF. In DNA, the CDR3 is TGTGCCAGCAGTTTCGGCAGCCCCTCCTACAATGAGCAGTTCTTC.

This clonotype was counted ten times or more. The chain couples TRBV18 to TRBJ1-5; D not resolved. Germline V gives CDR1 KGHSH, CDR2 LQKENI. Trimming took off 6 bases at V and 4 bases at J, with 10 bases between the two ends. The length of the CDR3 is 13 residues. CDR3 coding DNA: TGTGCCAGCTCCCCAACAGAAAATCAGCCCCAGCATTTT. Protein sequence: CASSPTENQPQHF.

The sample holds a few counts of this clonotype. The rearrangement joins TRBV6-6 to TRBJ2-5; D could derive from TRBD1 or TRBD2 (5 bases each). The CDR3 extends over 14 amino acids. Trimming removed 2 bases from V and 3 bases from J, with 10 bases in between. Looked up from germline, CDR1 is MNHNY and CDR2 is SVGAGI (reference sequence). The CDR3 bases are TGTGCCAGCAGTTACAGGGGAGAGAAAGAGACCCAGTACTTC. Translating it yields CASSYRGEKETQYF.

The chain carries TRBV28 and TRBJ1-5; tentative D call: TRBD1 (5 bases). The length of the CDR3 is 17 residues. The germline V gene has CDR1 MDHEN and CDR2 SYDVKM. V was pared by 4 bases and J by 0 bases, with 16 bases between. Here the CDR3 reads CASSYGAKGYSNQPQHF. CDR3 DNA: TGTGCCAGCAGTTATGGGGCAAAAGGTTATAGCAATCAGCCCCAGCATTTT.

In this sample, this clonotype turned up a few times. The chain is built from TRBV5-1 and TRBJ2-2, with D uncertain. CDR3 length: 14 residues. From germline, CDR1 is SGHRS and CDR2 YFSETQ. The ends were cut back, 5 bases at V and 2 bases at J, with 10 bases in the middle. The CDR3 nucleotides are TGCGCCAGCAGAAATAGCACCAACACCGGGGAGCTGTTTTTT. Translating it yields CASRNSTNTGELFF.

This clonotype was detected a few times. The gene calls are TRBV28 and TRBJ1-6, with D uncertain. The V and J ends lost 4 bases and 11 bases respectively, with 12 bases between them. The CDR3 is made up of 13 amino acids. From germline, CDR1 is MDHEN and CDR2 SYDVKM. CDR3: CASSSPPKAPLHF. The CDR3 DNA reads TGTGCCAGCAGTTCCCCTCCTAAGGCACCCCTCCACTTT.

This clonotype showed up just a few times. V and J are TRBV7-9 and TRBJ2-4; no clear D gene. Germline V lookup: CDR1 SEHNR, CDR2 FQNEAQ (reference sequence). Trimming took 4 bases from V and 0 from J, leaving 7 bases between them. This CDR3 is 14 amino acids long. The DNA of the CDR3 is TGTGCCAGCAGCTCCGGCTTAGCCAAAAACATTCAGTACTTC. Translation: CASSSGLAKNIQYF.

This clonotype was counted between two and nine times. As DNA, the CDR3 is TGTGCCACTCACGGGATCAGCACAGATACGCAGTATTTT. Translation: CATHGISTDTQYF. The chain joins TRBV15 to TRBJ2-3; a possible D gene is TRBD2 (5 bases). V shed 9 bases and J shed 0 bases, with 10 bases lying between them. Germline values: CDR1 LNHNV, CDR2 YYDKDF (reference sequence). The CDR3 loop spans 13 amino acids.

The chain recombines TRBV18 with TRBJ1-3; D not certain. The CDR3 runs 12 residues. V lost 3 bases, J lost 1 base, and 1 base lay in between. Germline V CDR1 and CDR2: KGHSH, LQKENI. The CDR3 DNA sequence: TGTGCCAGCTCACCGTCTGGAAACACCATATATTTT. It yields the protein CASSPSGNTIYF. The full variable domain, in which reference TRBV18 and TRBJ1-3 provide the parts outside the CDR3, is NAGVMQNPRHLVRRRGQEARLRCSPMKGHSHVYWYRQLPEEGLKFMVYLQKENIIDESGMPKERFSAEFPKEGPSILRIQQVVRGDSAAYFCASSPSGNTIYFGEGSWLTVV.

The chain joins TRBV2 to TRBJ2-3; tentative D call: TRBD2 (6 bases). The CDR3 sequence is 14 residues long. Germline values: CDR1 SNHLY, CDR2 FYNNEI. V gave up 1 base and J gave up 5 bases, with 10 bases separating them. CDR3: CASSEDPGLDTQYF. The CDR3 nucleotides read TGTGCCAGCAGTGAAGACCCGGGACTAGATACGCAGTATTTT. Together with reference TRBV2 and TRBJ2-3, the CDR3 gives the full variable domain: EPEVTQTPSHQVTQMGQEVILRCVPISNHLYFYWYRQILGQKVEFLVSFYNNEISEKSEIFDDQFSVERPDGSNFTLKIRSTKLEDSAMYFCASSEDPGLDTQYFGPGTRLTVL.

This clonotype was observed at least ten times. CDR3 sequence: CSVEGGTRPGELFF. The CDR3 coding sequence is TGCAGCGTTGAGGGCGGGACCCGCCCCGGGGAGCTGTTTTTT. This rearrangement joins TRBV29-1 to TRBJ2-2, with D possibly TRBD2 on 6 matching bases. This CDR3 region has 14 residues. Germline CDR1 SQVTM, CDR2 ANQGSEA. V lost 3 bases, J lost 6 bases, and 14 bases lay in between.